These T cell receptor beta chains were read from a single sample in a study of T cells after yellow fever vaccination. TCRdb processed the 5' RACE reads anew with MiXCR; each CDR3 protein has one entry. The table lists a few hundred thousand distinct CDR3 sequences, more than 9% of them singletons. The sequencing used PBMCs, collected on the day of the first yellow fever vaccination. The receptor source for this set is a man in his late teens or twenties who received the YFV17D yellow fever vaccine. Both conserved end residues are trimmed from each CDR3. Each record gives: CDR3 protein, V gene, J gene.

cdr3_aa: ASSMSWAGELF
v_call: TRBV19
j_call: TRBJ2-2

cdr3_aa: ASSFRSSGGNTDTQY
v_call: TRBV4-1
j_call: TRBJ2-3

cdr3_aa: ASSWGGLAGAYEQY
v_call: TRBV7-2
j_call: TRBJ2-7

cdr3_aa: ASSSQERTEAF
v_call: TRBV7-3
j_call: TRBJ1-1

cdr3_aa: ASSLAGGPGTDTQY
v_call: TRBV7-2
j_call: TRBJ2-3

cdr3_aa: ASSLQSSYNEQF
v_call: TRBV5-1
j_call: TRBJ2-1

cdr3_aa: ASSQEWNSPLH
v_call: TRBV14
j_call: TRBJ1-6

cdr3_aa: ASSSLNANTGELF
v_call: TRBV19
j_call: TRBJ2-2

cdr3_aa: ASSWTSGGSEQY
v_call: TRBV12-3/TRBV12-4
j_call: TRBJ2-7

cdr3_aa: ASSPPSGNYGYT
v_call: TRBV18
j_call: TRBJ1-2

cdr3_aa: ASSRDHGPAYEQY
v_call: TRBV4-3
j_call: TRBJ2-7

cdr3_aa: ASSPRGYNEQF
v_call: TRBV12-3/TRBV12-4
j_call: TRBJ2-1

cdr3_aa: ASSLGPTTSGANVLT
v_call: TRBV5-1
j_call: TRBJ2-6

cdr3_aa: ASRIFSGTEAF
v_call: TRBV27
j_call: TRBJ1-1